Listed here are 2 T cell receptor beta chains from one sample, sequenced in a study of T cells of healthy individuals. MiXCR, applied by TCRdb to the 5' RACE reads, yields one record per CDR3 protein. The sample yields about 96,000 distinct CDR3 sequences, roughly 18% seen once. All receptors derive from a human donor in good health.

This clonotype turned up a few times. The rearrangement links TRBV5-1 to TRBJ1-1, with D tentatively TRBD1 (5 bases). The V and J ends lost 3 bases and 0 bases respectively, with 9 bases between them. Per germline, CDR1 SGHRS and CDR2 YFSETQ. CDR3 length: 14 amino acids. CDR3 sequence: CASSSTDMNTEAFF. CDR3 nucleotides: TGCGCCAGCAGCTCGACAGACATGAACACTGAAGCTTTCTTT.

This clonotype was seen repeatedly, ten times or more. The chain links TRBV14 to TRBJ2-5, with D hard to call. There are 13 residues in the CDR3. CDR1 and CDR2 (germline): SGHDN, FVKESK. Trimming left V 4 bases short and J 5 bases short, with 11 bases between. CDR3 residues: CASSRSSRETQYF. CDR3 sequence (DNA): TGTGCCAGCAGCCGTTCGTCGAGGGAGACCCAGTACTTC.